Listed below are T cell receptor beta chains from one sample, sequenced in a study of siplizumab effects on memory and regulatory T cells. TCRdb's table, derived via immunoSEQ multiplex PCR, lists solely in-frame clones and lacks some. The table has about 3,400 clones, approximately 51% seen once; the top ten hold 4.5% to 6%. These receptors have no identified antigens. The sample comprised CFSE-low (dividing) CD4+ T cells sorted from an allogeneic mixed lymphocyte reaction. Receptor source: a human donor in good health; the cells came from an allogeneic mixed lymphocyte reaction. The conserved cysteine and the conserved F or W are not part of the CDR3 here.

v_gene	j_gene	CDR3aa
TRBV11-3	TRBJ2-2	ASSLVGGANTGELF
TRBV7-2	TRBJ2-5	ASSPVVAETQY
TRBV23-1	TRBJ1-6	ASGHRDRGINSPLH
TRBV10-3	TRBJ2-1	AISGASSDEQF
TRBV18	TRBJ2-7	ASSQSSYEQY
TRBV4-1	TRBJ1-4	ASSPLGTEKLF
TRBV7-8	TRBJ1-4	ASRDTRGATNEKLF
TRBV5-1	TRBJ2-5	ASSLGQETQY
TRBV5-8	TRBJ2-2	ASSLGDRETGELF
TRBV11-3	TRBJ2-5	ASSLDTGETQY
TRBV27	TRBJ2-3	AGGLASTDTQY
TRBV5-1	TRBJ1-1	ASSLGQLMNTEAF
TRBV4-3	TRBJ2-3	ASSQDPPWDTQY
TRBV5-1	TRBJ1-2	ATSEGGNYGYT
TRBV28	TRBJ2-7	ASSLTVTGFTQY
TRBV29-1	TRBJ1-1	SVSWTDGEAF
TRBV7-2	TRBJ2-3	ASSPPRASGTDTQY
TRBV4-1	TRBJ2-7	ASSQERQFSSYEQY
TRBV10-3	TRBJ2-2	AISDTATGELF
TRBV4-1	TRBJ2-3	ASSQDGAGGQTDTQY
TRBV19	TRBJ2-7	ASSISQFSYEQY
TRBV28	TRBJ2-5	ASSGPPIGRETQY
TRBV11-2	TRBJ2-1	ASSLAGGYNEQF
TRBV30	TRBJ1-1	AWRGAGTGGWNEAF
TRBV25-1	TRBJ1-2	ASSERPFSYT
TRBV28	TRBJ1-2	ASSSGQGYGYT
TRBV2	TRBJ2-3	ASGTGGADTQY
TRBV5-6	TRBJ2-1	ASSSNGGAWNEQF
TRBV7-9	TRBJ2-5	ASRTWVGDYQETQY
TRBV7-9	TRBJ1-6	ASSSGSDNSPLH
TRBV6-1	TRBJ1-2	ASSEVTGAYGYT
TRBV13	TRBJ2-3	ASSLVPGDTQY
TRBV7-2	TRBJ2-1	ASSWPWGEGDNEQF
TRBV6-1	TRBJ2-5	ASSEVAGGRETQY
TRBV6-1	TRBJ2-1	ASTSLGEQF
TRBV6-1	TRBJ1-3	ASSGDRSGNTIY
TRBV5-1	TRBJ2-3	ASSTDLTDTQY
TRBV25-1	TRBJ1-1	ASSPRQGMGAEAF
TRBV4-1	TRBJ1-4	ASSPGGLIEKLF
TRBV5-1	TRBJ2-5	ASSLSPSGGGETQY
TRBV28	TRBJ2-2	ASSQYTGELF
TRBV5-6	TRBJ1-6	ASSLLSSSTGGSPLH